This is a list of T cell receptor beta chains from one sample in a study of cytomegalovirus exposure and HLA in healthy donors. Libraries were prepared by immunoSEQ multiplex PCR; TCRdb keeps only in-frame clonotypes and omits some of them. The sample gives about 190,000 clones, around 87% of which show up once; around 1.4% is in the top ten. The sequencing sample was made of PBMCs. The receptors stem from a young man in good health and CMV-seronegative. Each CDR3 is given with its conserved first and last residue. The D gene is left open where the match is weak.

v_gene: TRBV18; d_gene: NA; j_gene: TRBJ1-1; CDR3aa: CASSPRQFEAFF; CDR3nt: TGTGCCAGCTCACCTCGACAGTTCGAGGCTTTCTTT
v_gene: TRBV9; d_gene: NA; j_gene: TRBJ2-6; CDR3aa: CASSSHRVNSGANVLTF; CDR3nt: TGTGCCAGCAGCTCGCACAGGGTGAACTCTGGGGCCAACGTCCTGACTTTC
v_gene: TRBV29-1; d_gene: TRBD1; j_gene: TRBJ2-3; CDR3aa: CSVLTGTGGTDTQYF; CDR3nt: TGCAGCGTTCTAACCGGGACAGGGGGCACAGATACGCAGTATTTT
v_gene: TRBV7-9; d_gene: NA; j_gene: TRBJ1-2; CDR3aa: CASSLTGTIGGYTF; CDR3nt: TGTGCCAGCAGCTTAACAGGGACCATCGGGGGCTACACCTTC
v_gene: TRBV5-4; d_gene: TRBD2; j_gene: TRBJ2-3; CDR3aa: CASSPGTSGGRGTDTQYF; CDR3nt: TGTGCCAGCAGCCCAGGGACTAGCGGGGGGAGGGGAACAGATACGCAGTATTTT
v_gene: TRBV2; d_gene: NA; j_gene: TRBJ1-4; CDR3aa: CASSGTAGNEKLFF; CDR3nt: TGTGCCAGCAGTGGCACAGCTGGTAATGAAAAACTGTTTTTT
v_gene: TRBV4-2; d_gene: NA; j_gene: TRBJ1-3; CDR3aa: CASSQVSAIYF; CDR3nt: TGTGCCAGCAGCCAAGTATCTGCCATATATTTT
v_gene: TRBV4-3; d_gene: NA; j_gene: TRBJ1-1; CDR3aa: CASSQPTVNTEAFF; CDR3nt: TGCGCCAGCAGCCAGCCTACAGTGAACACTGAAGCTTTCTTT
v_gene: TRBV11-1; d_gene: NA; j_gene: TRBJ2-3; CDR3aa: CASSLLLHTDTQYF; CDR3nt: TGTGCCAGCAGCTTATTACTCCACACAGATACGCAGTATTTT
v_gene: TRBV5-1; d_gene: NA; j_gene: TRBJ2-1; CDR3aa: CASSLYREVESEQFF; CDR3nt: TGCGCCAGCAGCTTGTACAGGGAAGTTGAGAGTGAGCAGTTCTTC
v_gene: TRBV6-6; d_gene: NA; j_gene: TRBJ1-1; CDR3aa: CASSYSGRAMNTEAFF; CDR3nt: TGTGCCAGCAGTTACAGCGGGAGAGCGATGAACACTGAAGCTTTCTTT